Each of the 7 T cell receptor beta chains below was sequenced from the same sample in a study of shared clonotypes between healthy human individuals. Sequencing used immunoSEQ multiplex PCR; TCRdb keeps in-frame clones, though not all of them. Counted here are 2 million to 3 million clones, over 85% occurring once; the ten biggest clones make up approximately 0.36%. The sample comprised naive CD4+ T cells from PBMCs. This sample's subset: CD45RA+ positively selected. These receptors were taken from a man aged 18 to 30 in good health. Some clones in this sample may be carry-over from other donors' samples.

The chain joins TRBV10-1 to TRBJ1-5; D is unclear. Trimming took off 4 bases at V and 4 bases at J, with 8 bases between the two ends. The CDR3 has 13 residues. CDR1 and CDR2 (germline): WNHNN, SYGVQD (reference sequence). CDR3 protein: CASSVDPNQPQHF. The CDR3, as DNA: TGCGCCAGCAGTGTCGACCCTAATCAGCCCCAGCATTTT.

About this clone itself: The sample has other DNA sequences that encode this CDR3 too. The rearrangement links TRBV9 to TRBJ2-1; a weak D match, TRBD1 (5 bases). This CDR3 spans 16 amino acids. V was cut by 0 bases and J by 1 base, with 11 bases left in between. Germline assignment: CDR1 SGDLS and CDR2 YYNGEE. The CDR3 is CASSVAGQGSYNEQFF. CDR3 nucleotides: TGTGCCAGCAGCGTAGCTGGGCAGGGATCCTACAATGAGCAGTTCTTC.

J is TRBJ1-1 and V is TRBV7-3, with 7 nucleotides matching TRBD1. CDR1 and CDR2 (germline): SGHTA, FQGTGA. The ends lost 5 bases at V and 2 bases at J; junction bases unmatched: 5. The CDR3 has 14 amino acids. In DNA, the CDR3 is TGTGCCAGCAGCGAAAACAGGGGTAACACTGAAGCTTTCTTT. Its translation: CASSENRGNTEAFF.

Here the CDR3 reads CASTRRPSTDTQYF. CDR3 bases: TGTGCCAGCACGAGGCGACCGTCCACAGATACGCAGTATTTT. V gene TRBV9 combines with J gene TRBJ2-3; D is unclear. Per the germline V gene, CDR1 is SGDLS and CDR2 is YYNGEE. Trimming left V 6 bases short and J 2 bases short, with 13 bases between. The CDR3 runs 14 residues.

Notes on this clone: This specimen includes other DNA sequences encoding the same CDR3. The chain links TRBV6-1 to TRBJ1-2; 7 bases are a match to TRBD1. The V segment lost 6 bases and the J segment 7 bases; nucleotides outside the gene matches: 5. Germline V gene data show CDR1 as MNHNS and CDR2 as SASEGT. The CDR3 extends over 12 amino acids. For the CDR3, the DNA is TGTGCCAGCAGCCCTACAGGGGCTGGCTACACCTTC. This gives the protein CASSPTGAGYTF.

The chain has TRBV6-5 and TRBJ1-2; possible D gene TRBD1, 6 bases. Germline V gives CDR1 MNHEY, CDR2 SVGAGI. Trimming shortened V by 6 bases and J by 7 bases, and 12 bases separated the two germline ends. CDR3 size: 12 residues. Here the CDR3 reads CASRQGSSGYTF. CDR3 nucleotides: TGTGCCAGCAGACAGGGTTCTAGTGGCTACACCTTC.

This chain joins TRBV7-2 and TRBJ2-6, with D possibly TRBD1 on 6 matching bases. V was trimmed by 8 bases and J by 0 bases, leaving 20 bases between them. Germline V gives CDR1 SGHTA, CDR2 FQGNSA. The CDR3 extends over 18 amino acids. This CDR3 reads CASGRVDSTFSGANVLTF. The DNA of the CDR3 is TGTGCCAGCGGAAGAGTGGACAGCACCTTCTCTGGGGCCAACGTCCTGACTTTC.